One and the same sample provided the 3 T cell receptor beta chains below, sequenced in a study of blood T cells in healthy people across ages. Next came a second PCR, run for about 7 to 12 cycles, which used a sample-barcoded 5' primer along with a J-beta primer mix. TCRdb re-called the 5' RACE reads with MiXCR, one entry per CDR3 protein. The profile covers some 1.6 million distinct CDR3 sequences, with 30% to 35% appearing a single time and about 11% taken by the ten largest. Sequenced input: blood. These receptors were collected from a woman in her 30s in good health.

V and J are TRBV24-1 and TRBJ2-3; 8 bases line up with TRBD2. Trimming at V came to 7 bases and at J to 0 bases, leaving 2 bases not matched to a gene. CDR3 length: 14 amino acids. Germline V gene data show CDR1 as KGHDR and CDR2 as SFDVKD. CDR3 loop: CATSGRESTDTQYF. CDR3 DNA: TGTGCCACCAGCGGGAGGGAAAGCACAGATACGCAGTATTTT.

This sequence joins TRBV6-6 and TRBJ2-3; D unresolved. Germline V gene lookup returns CDR1 MNHNY and CDR2 SVGAGI (reference sequence). V was pared by 6 bases and J by 0 bases, with 10 bases between. The CDR3 spans 14 residues. The CDR3 spells CASRYTASTDTQYF. CDR3 nucleotide sequence: TGTGCCAGCAGGTACACTGCTAGCACAGATACGCAGTATTTT.

At least ten counts were recorded for this clonotype. This rearrangement joins TRBV29-1 to TRBJ2-6, with TRBD1 matching 11 bases. The CDR3 covers 16 residues. Germline values: CDR1 SQVTM, CDR2 ANQGSEA. V lost 8 bases, J lost 2 bases, and 8 bases stayed unmatched. The chain's CDR3 is CSFPGQGVTGANVLTF. The CDR3 DNA reads as TGCAGCTTCCCGGGACAGGGGGTTACTGGGGCCAACGTCCTGACTTTC.